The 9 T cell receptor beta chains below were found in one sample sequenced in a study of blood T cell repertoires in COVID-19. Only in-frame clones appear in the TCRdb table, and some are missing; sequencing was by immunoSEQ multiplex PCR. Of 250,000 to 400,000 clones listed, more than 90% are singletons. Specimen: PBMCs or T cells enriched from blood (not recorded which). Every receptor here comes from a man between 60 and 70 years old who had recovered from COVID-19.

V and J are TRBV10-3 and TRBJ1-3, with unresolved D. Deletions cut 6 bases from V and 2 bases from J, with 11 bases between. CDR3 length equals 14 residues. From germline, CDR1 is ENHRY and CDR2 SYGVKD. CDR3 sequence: CAISAGLTGNTIYF. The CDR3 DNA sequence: TGTGCCATCAGCGCAGGATTGACTGGAAACACCATATATTTT.

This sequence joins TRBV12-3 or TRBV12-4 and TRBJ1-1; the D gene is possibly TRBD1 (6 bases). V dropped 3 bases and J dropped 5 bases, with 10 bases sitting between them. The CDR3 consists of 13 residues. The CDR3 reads CASSFSRGTEAFF. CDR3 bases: TGTGCCAGCAGTTTCTCGAGGGGGACTGAAGCTTTCTTT.

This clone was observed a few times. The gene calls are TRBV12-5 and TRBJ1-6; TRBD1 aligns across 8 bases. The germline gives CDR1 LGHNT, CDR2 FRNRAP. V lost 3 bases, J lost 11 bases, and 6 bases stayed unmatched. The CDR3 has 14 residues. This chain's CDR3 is CASGFSGGEPPLHF. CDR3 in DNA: TGTGCTAGTGGTTTTTCAGGGGGCGAGCCACCCCTCCACTTT.

The CDR3 DNA is TGTGCCAGCAGCTTGTTAAACACCCATGGCTACACCTTC. The encoded protein is CASSLLNTHGYTF. The chain combines TRBV5-6 with TRBJ1-2; D is unresolved. V was cut by 1 base and J by 6 bases, with 10 bases left in between. Germline loops: CDR1 SGHDT, CDR2 YYEEEE. This CDR3 has 13 amino acids.

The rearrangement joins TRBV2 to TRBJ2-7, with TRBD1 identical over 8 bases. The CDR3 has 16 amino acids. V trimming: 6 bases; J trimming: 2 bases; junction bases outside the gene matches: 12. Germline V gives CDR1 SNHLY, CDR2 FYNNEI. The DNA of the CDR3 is TGTGCCAGCAGAGATATGACAGGGGATACCCCCTACGAGCAGTACTTC. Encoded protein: CASRDMTGDTPYEQYF.

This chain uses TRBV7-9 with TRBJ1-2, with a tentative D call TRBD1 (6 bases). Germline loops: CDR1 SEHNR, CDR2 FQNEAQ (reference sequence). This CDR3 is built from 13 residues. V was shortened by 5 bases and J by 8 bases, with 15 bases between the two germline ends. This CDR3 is CASSIAGAQGYTF. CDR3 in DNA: TGTGCCAGCAGCATTGCAGGGGCGCAAGGCTACACCTTC.

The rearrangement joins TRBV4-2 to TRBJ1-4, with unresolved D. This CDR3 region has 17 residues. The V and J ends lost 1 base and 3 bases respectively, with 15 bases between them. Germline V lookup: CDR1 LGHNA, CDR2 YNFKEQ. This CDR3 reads CASSQVGGYGANEKLFF. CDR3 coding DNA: TGTGCCAGCAGCCAAGTGGGAGGGTACGGGGCTAATGAAAAACTGTTTTTT.

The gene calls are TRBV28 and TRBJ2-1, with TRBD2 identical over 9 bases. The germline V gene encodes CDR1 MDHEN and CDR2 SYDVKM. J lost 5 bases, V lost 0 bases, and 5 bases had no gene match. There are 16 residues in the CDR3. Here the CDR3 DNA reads TGTGCCAGCAGTTTATGGACTAGCGGTAGAAACAATGAGCAGTTCTTC. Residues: CASSLWTSGRNNEQFF.

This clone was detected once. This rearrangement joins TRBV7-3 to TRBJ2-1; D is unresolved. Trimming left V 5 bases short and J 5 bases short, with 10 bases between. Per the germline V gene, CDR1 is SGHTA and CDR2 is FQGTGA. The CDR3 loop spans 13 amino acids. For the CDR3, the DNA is TGTGCCAGCAGCCCGAGGCGAGACAATGAGCAGTTCTTC. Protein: CASSPRRDNEQFF.